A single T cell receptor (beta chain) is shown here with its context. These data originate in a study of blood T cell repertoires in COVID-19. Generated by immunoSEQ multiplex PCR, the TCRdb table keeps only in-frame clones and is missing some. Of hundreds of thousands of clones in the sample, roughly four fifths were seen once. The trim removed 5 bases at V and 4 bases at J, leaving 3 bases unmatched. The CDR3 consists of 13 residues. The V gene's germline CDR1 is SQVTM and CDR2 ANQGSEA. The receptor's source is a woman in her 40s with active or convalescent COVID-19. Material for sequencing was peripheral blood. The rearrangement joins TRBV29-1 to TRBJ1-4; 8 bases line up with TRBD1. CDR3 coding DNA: TGCAGCGTTAGACAGGGGTTTAATGAAAAACTGTTTTTT. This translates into CSVRQGFNEKLFF.